This T cell receptor beta chain emerged from a study of metastatic and nonmetastatic thyroid tumors (dated by TCRdb to 2018 to 2021). At the level of the whole study: Repertoires from peripheral blood and from tumor or nodule tissue samples of malignant and benign thyroid patients were compared.

This clone came up a few times. There is no known antigen for this receptor. No much larger clonotype is one base removed from it; base qualities were not supplied. Before undergoing thyroid surgery, none of the patients had been given any kind of treatment. Using T-cell receptor beta sequencing, the study looked back at clinical samples from patients collected from about 2011 to 2018. Study-wide findings and limitations: In both blood and tumor samples, malignant tumors were reported to have significantly higher TCR beta diversity than benign nodules.

Libraries were prepared through PCR. Sequencing relied on an Illumina HiSeq 4000. High-throughput sequencing was used to profile the CDR3 region of the TCR beta-chain in every patient. As for the authors' bioinformatics: Drawing on CDR3 differences between clinicopathological groups, the researchers built a classifier meant to tell apart patients with distant-metastatic papillary thyroid cancer. The Shannon index was used to assess repertoire diversity, and the Morisita-Horn index was used to assess tumor-blood repertoire similarity. TCRdb trimmed the raw reads at Q25, called clones with MiXCR and kept productive beta chains. These V and J calls derive from TCRdb rather than the authors' analysis. Across this sample there are fewer than 35,000 clones, with 30% seen only once. Approximately 30% of the sample rests with the top ten. The sequence was obtained from a female donor with papillary thyroid cancer or a benign thyroid nodule (not recorded which). Some clones in this sample may be carry-over from other donors' samples. The sample comprised blood.

The CDR3 protein is CASSIQGAFEAFF. DNA sequence: TGTGCCAGTAGTATCCAGGGGGCGTTTGAAGCTTTCTTT. The chain couples TRBV19 to TRBJ1-1; 8 central bases correspond to TRBD1. The CDR3 has 13 amino acids, counting the end cysteine and phenylalanine. Just CDR3 DNA is preserved here, 39 bases in frame from base 1. CDR1 and CDR2, looked up from the germline V gene (reference sequence), are LNHDA and SQIVND. Compared with germline, V lacks 3 bases and J lacks 7 bases; bases without a gene match: 4.